These T cell receptor beta chains were read from a single sample in a study of CD8+ T cells in alopecia areata. Using immunoSEQ multiplex PCR, the repertoire was profiled, and TCRdb retains in-frame clones only, with some absent. Among roughly 200,000 clones listed, about 63% were seen once. The sample in question was CD4+ T cells sorted from blood, obtained at week 0. The receptors were gathered from a human donor with alopecia areata. The CDR3 runs from the conserved cysteine through the conserved F or W. The order of the fields is clone size, V gene, D gene, J gene, CDR3 protein, CDR3 DNA. D genes are given only for firm matches. For some rows the clone size is stated as once, few or many, or as a class when expanded; others skip it.

abundance: few
v_gene: TRBV5-1
d_gene: TRBD2
j_gene: TRBJ2-1
CDR3aa: CASSSGGAQEQFF
CDR3nt: TGCGCCAGCTCTAGCGGGGGGGCTCAGGAGCAGTTCTTC

abundance: -
v_gene: TRBV29-1
d_gene: -
j_gene: TRBJ2-3
CDR3aa: CSVGYTDTQYF
CDR3nt: TGCAGCGTTGGATACACAGATACGCAGTATTTT

abundance: once
v_gene: TRBV29-1
d_gene: -
j_gene: TRBJ1-5
CDR3aa: CSVVIEGTDQPQHF
CDR3nt: TGCAGCGTTGTGATCGAAGGGACCGATCAGCCCCAGCATTTT

abundance: -
v_gene: TRBV4-3
d_gene: -
j_gene: TRBJ2-7
CDR3aa: CASSPQWGYEQYF
CDR3nt: TGCGCCAGCAGCCCCCAGTGGGGCTACGAGCAGTACTTC

abundance: few
v_gene: TRBV25-1
d_gene: -
j_gene: TRBJ2-7
CDR3aa: CASSEMAGRDEQYF
CDR3nt: TGTGCCAGCAGTGAAATGGCCGGGCGGGACGAGCAGTACTTC

abundance: -
v_gene: TRBV25-1
d_gene: -
j_gene: TRBJ1-2
CDR3aa: CASRGPNYGYTF
CDR3nt: TGTGCCAGCAGAGGGCCTAACTATGGCTACACCTTC

abundance: -
v_gene: TRBV29-1
d_gene: -
j_gene: TRBJ1-2
CDR3aa: CSVGTPNYGYTF
CDR3nt: TGCAGCGTCGGGACCCCTAACTATGGCTACACCTTC

abundance: -
v_gene: TRBV5-1
d_gene: TRBD1
j_gene: TRBJ2-7
CDR3aa: CASSLGTGDLFNYEQYF
CDR3nt: TGCGCCAGCAGCCTGGGGACAGGGGACCTCTTCAACTACGAGCAGTACTTC

abundance: -
v_gene: TRBV30
d_gene: TRBD1
j_gene: TRBJ1-5
CDR3aa: CAWSQGARGQPQHF
CDR3nt: TGTGCCTGGAGCCAGGGGGCGCGAGGTCAGCCCCAGCATTTT

abundance: -
v_gene: TRBV10-3
d_gene: -
j_gene: TRBJ2-1
CDR3aa: CATLDDLNEQFF
CDR3nt: TGTGCCACCCTCGACGACCTAAATGAGCAGTTCTTC

abundance: -
v_gene: TRBV29-1
d_gene: TRBD1
j_gene: TRBJ1-2
CDR3aa: CSVAQGAGGYTF
CDR3nt: TGCAGCGTTGCACAGGGGGCGGGTGGCTACACCTTC

abundance: -
v_gene: TRBV5-4
d_gene: -
j_gene: TRBJ2-2
CDR3aa: CASSFVLGGTGELFF
CDR3nt: TGTGCCAGCAGCTTCGTCCTCGGGGGCACCGGGGAGCTGTTTTTT

abundance: few
v_gene: TRBV5-1
d_gene: TRBD2
j_gene: TRBJ2-1
CDR3aa: CASSLAGLARLIYNEQFF
CDR3nt: TGCGCCAGCAGCTTGGCAGGACTAGCCCGGCTTATCTACAATGAGCAGTTCTTC

abundance: -
v_gene: TRBV30
d_gene: TRBD1
j_gene: TRBJ2-7
CDR3aa: CAWSVIGQVMF
CDR3nt: TGTGCCTGGAGTGTCATAGGACAGGTCATGTTC

abundance: few
v_gene: TRBV19
d_gene: -
j_gene: TRBJ1-2
CDR3aa: CASSIVALDSYGYTF
CDR3nt: TGTGCCAGTAGTATAGTAGCCCTCGACAGCTATGGCTACACCTTC

abundance: few
v_gene: TRBV28
d_gene: -
j_gene: TRBJ1-5
CDR3aa: CASTNRDNQPQHF
CDR3nt: TGTGCCAGCACCAACAGGGATAATCAGCCCCAGCATTTT

abundance: -
v_gene: TRBV10-3
d_gene: -
j_gene: TRBJ1-1
CDR3aa: CAIARDTEAFF
CDR3nt: TGTGCCATCGCCAGGGACACTGAAGCTTTCTTT

abundance: -
v_gene: TRBV4-3
d_gene: -
j_gene: TRBJ1-2
CDR3aa: CASSQDAEGTYGYTF
CDR3nt: TGCGCCAGCAGCCAAGATGCGGAGGGGACCTATGGCTACACCTTC

abundance: -
v_gene: TRBV19
d_gene: -
j_gene: TRBJ2-7
CDR3aa: CASSFRVTYEQYF
CDR3nt: TGTGCCAGTAGTTTCAGGGTCACCTACGAGCAGTACTTC

abundance: -
v_gene: TRBV29-1
d_gene: -
j_gene: TRBJ1-4
CDR3aa: CSTSQGGKLFF
CDR3nt: TGCAGCACATCACAGGGAGGAAAACTGTTTTTT

abundance: -
v_gene: TRBV29-1
d_gene: TRBD2
j_gene: TRBJ2-7
CDR3aa: CSVDSGRSYEQYF
CDR3nt: TGCAGCGTTGATTCCGGGAGGTCCTACGAGCAGTACTTC

abundance: -
v_gene: TRBV29-1
d_gene: -
j_gene: TRBJ2-3
CDR3aa: CSVETRQATDTQYF
CDR3nt: TGCAGCGTTGAAACTCGACAGGCCACAGATACGCAGTATTTT

abundance: -
v_gene: TRBV15
d_gene: -
j_gene: TRBJ1-5
CDR3aa: CATSRVGYQPQHF
CDR3nt: TGTGCCACCAGCAGAGTGGGTTACCAGCCCCAGCATTTT

abundance: -
v_gene: TRBV11-2
d_gene: -
j_gene: TRBJ2-2
CDR3aa: CASSLMSKGELFF
CDR3nt: TGTGCCAGCAGCTTAATGTCAAAGGGGGAGCTGTTTTTT

abundance: -
v_gene: TRBV11-2
d_gene: -
j_gene: TRBJ2-3
CDR3aa: CASSLDYTDTQYF
CDR3nt: TGTGCCAGCAGCTTGGACTACACAGATACGCAGTATTTT

abundance: -
v_gene: TRBV9
d_gene: -
j_gene: TRBJ2-7
CDR3aa: CASSARGKGDYEQYF
CDR3nt: TGTGCCAGCAGCGCGAGGGGCAAGGGTGACTACGAGCAGTACTTC

abundance: few
v_gene: TRBV4-2
d_gene: -
j_gene: TRBJ2-2
CDR3aa: CASSQKSMAGELFF
CDR3nt: TGTGCCAGCAGCCAGAAATCAATGGCCGGGGAGCTGTTTTTT

abundance: -
v_gene: TRBV6-6
d_gene: -
j_gene: TRBJ2-5
CDR3aa: CASREQGSEGTQYF
CDR3nt: TGTGCCAGCAGAGAACAGGGTTCCGAGGGGACCCAGTACTTC

abundance: -
v_gene: TRBV5-1
d_gene: TRBD1
j_gene: TRBJ1-1
CDR3aa: CASGAGGRENTEAFF
CDR3nt: TGCGCCAGCGGCGCAGGGGGTCGCGAGAACACTGAAGCTTTCTTT

abundance: -
v_gene: TRBV7-2
d_gene: -
j_gene: TRBJ1-5
CDR3aa: CASSLAVISNQPQHF
CDR3nt: TGTGCCAGCAGCTTGGCGGTTATTAGCAATCAGCCCCAGCATTTT

abundance: -
v_gene: TRBV29-1
d_gene: -
j_gene: TRBJ1-2
CDR3aa: CSSLSENYGYTF
CDR3nt: TGCAGCTCCCTTTCGGAGAACTATGGCTACACCTTC

abundance: -
v_gene: TRBV7-2
d_gene: TRBD1
j_gene: TRBJ1-5
CDR3aa: CASSSDRDQPQHF
CDR3nt: TGTGCCAGCAGCTCGGACAGGGACCAGCCCCAGCATTTT

abundance: once
v_gene: TRBV9
d_gene: -
j_gene: TRBJ2-3
CDR3aa: CASSATTGSTDTQYF
CDR3nt: TGTGCCAGCAGCGCGACGACAGGCAGCACAGATACGCAGTATTTT

abundance: -
v_gene: TRBV27
d_gene: -
j_gene: TRBJ2-3
CDR3aa: CASSLYDSTDTQYF
CDR3nt: TGTGCCAGCAGTTTATACGACAGCACAGATACGCAGTATTTT

abundance: -
v_gene: TRBV30
d_gene: -
j_gene: TRBJ1-2
CDR3aa: CALQVGYGYTF
CDR3nt: TGTGCCTTACAGGTTGGGTATGGCTACACCTTC

abundance: -
v_gene: TRBV5-1
d_gene: -
j_gene: TRBJ2-5
CDR3aa: CASSLGLGGETQYF
CDR3nt: TGCGCCAGCAGCTTGGGCCTTGGAGGAGAGACCCAGTACTTC

abundance: few
v_gene: TRBV29-1
d_gene: -
j_gene: TRBJ1-1
CDR3aa: CSVVGAPHTEAFF
CDR3nt: TGCAGCGTTGTGGGGGCACCTCACACTGAAGCTTTCTTT

abundance: -
v_gene: TRBV7-2
d_gene: TRBD2
j_gene: TRBJ2-1
CDR3aa: CASSALAGSSYNEQFF
CDR3nt: TGTGCCAGCAGCGCTCTAGCGGGAAGCTCCTACAATGAGCAGTTCTTC

abundance: few
v_gene: TRBV30
d_gene: -
j_gene: TRBJ2-3
CDR3aa: CAWSLPGPLGGTDTQYF
CDR3nt: TGTGCCTGGAGCCTCCCTGGGCCCTTGGGGGGCACAGATACGCAGTATTTT

abundance: few
v_gene: TRBV30
d_gene: -
j_gene: TRBJ2-7
CDR3aa: CASGQTSYEQYF
CDR3nt: TGTGCCTCCGGACAGACCTCCTACGAGCAGTACTTC

abundance: -
v_gene: TRBV29-1
d_gene: -
j_gene: TRBJ2-3
CDR3aa: CSVVGGGKSTDTQYF
CDR3nt: TGCAGCGTTGTCGGGGGCGGAAAGAGCACAGATACGCAGTATTTT

abundance: -
v_gene: TRBV27
d_gene: -
j_gene: TRBJ1-6
CDR3aa: CASSPRYMGNSPLHF
CDR3nt: TGTGCCAGCAGTCCGAGATACATGGGGAATTCACCCCTCCACTTT

abundance: -
v_gene: TRBV5-1
d_gene: -
j_gene: TRBJ2-3
CDR3aa: CASSRDVTEDTQYF
CDR3nt: TGCGCCAGCAGTCGGGATGTAACGGAGGATACGCAGTATTTT

abundance: -
v_gene: TRBV5-4
d_gene: -
j_gene: TRBJ2-6
CDR3aa: CASSSPILGSGANVLTF
CDR3nt: TGTGCCAGCAGCTCCCCCATATTAGGCTCTGGGGCCAACGTCCTGACTTTC

abundance: -
v_gene: TRBV9
d_gene: -
j_gene: TRBJ2-3
CDR3aa: CASSPRTGVDTQYF
CDR3nt: TGTGCCAGCAGCCCACGGACCGGTGTAGATACGCAGTATTTT